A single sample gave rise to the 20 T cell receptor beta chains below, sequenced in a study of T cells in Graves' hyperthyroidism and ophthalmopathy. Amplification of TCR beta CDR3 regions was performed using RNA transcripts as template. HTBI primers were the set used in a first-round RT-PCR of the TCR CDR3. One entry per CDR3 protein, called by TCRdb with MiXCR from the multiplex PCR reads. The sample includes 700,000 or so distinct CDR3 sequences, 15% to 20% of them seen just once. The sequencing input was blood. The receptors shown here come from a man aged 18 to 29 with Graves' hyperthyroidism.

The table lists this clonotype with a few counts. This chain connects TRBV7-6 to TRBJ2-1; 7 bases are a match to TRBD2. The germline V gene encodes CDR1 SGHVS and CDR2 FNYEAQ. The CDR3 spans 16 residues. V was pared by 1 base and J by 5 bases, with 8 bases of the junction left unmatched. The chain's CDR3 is CASSLEVREWDNEQFF. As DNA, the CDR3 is TGTGCCAGCAGCTTAGAGGTGCGGGAGTGGGACAATGAGCAGTTCTTC.

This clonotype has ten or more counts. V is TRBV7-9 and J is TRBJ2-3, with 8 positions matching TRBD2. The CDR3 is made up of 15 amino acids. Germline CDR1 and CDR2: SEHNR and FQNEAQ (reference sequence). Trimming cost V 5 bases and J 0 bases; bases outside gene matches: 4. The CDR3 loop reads CASSRSGGSTDTQYF. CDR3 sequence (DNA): TGTGCCAGCAGCAGAAGCGGGGGTAGCACAGATACGCAGTATTTT.

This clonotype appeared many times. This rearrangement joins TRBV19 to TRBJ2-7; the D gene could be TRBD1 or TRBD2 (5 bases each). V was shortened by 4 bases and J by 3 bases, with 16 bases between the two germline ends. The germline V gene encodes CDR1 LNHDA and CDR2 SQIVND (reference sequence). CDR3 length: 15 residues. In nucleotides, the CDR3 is TGTGCCAGTAGTACCATGAGGGCTGGGGGCTACGAGCAGTACTTC. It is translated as CASSTMRAGGYEQYF.

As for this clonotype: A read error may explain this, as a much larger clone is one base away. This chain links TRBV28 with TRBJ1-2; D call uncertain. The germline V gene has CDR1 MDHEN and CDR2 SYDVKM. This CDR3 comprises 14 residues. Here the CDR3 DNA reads TGTGCCCGCAGTTCATCCACAGCTAACTATGGCTACACCTTC. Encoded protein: CARSSSTANYGYTF.

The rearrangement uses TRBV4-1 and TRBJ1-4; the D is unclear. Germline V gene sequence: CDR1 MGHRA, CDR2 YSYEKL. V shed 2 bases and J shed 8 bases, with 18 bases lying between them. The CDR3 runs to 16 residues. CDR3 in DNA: TGCGCCAGCAGCCAATCGATCGGCCTAGAAGAAGAAAAACTGTTTTTT. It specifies CASSQSIGLEEEKLFF.

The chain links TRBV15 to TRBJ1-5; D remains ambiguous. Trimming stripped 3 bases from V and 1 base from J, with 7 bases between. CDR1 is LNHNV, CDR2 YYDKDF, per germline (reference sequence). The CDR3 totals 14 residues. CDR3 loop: CATSRDRSNQPQHF. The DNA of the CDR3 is TGTGCCACCAGCAGGGATAGGAGCAATCAGCCCCAGCATTTT. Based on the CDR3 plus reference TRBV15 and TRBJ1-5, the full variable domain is DAMVIQNPRYQVTQFGKPVTLSCSQTLNHNVMYWYQQKSSQAPKLLFHYYDKDFNNEADTPDNFQSRRPNTSFCFLDIRSPGLGDTAMYLCATSRDRSNQPQHFGDGTRLSIL.

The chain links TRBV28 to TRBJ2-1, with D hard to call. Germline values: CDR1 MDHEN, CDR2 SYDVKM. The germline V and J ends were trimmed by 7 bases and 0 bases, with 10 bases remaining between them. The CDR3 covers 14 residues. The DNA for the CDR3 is TGTGCCAGCAAAGCCACAAGCTCCTACAATGAGCAGTTCTTC. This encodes CASKATSSYNEQFF.

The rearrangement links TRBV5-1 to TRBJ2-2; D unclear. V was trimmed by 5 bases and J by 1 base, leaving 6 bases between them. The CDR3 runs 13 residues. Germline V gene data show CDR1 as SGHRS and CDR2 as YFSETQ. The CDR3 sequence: CASRSGNTGELFF. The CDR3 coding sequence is TGCGCCAGCAGATCGGGGAACACCGGGGAGCTGTTTTTT.

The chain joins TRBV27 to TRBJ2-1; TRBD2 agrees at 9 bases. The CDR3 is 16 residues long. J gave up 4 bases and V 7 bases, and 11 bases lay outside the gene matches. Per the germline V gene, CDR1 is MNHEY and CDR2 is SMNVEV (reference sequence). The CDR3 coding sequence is TGTGCCAGCAAAGATATTGGTACTAGCGGGTACAATGAGCAGTTCTTC. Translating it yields CASKDIGTSGYNEQFF.

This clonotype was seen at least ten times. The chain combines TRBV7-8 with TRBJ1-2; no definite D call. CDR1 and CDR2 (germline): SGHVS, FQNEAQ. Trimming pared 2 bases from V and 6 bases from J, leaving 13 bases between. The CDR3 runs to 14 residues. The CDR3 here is CASSLNQLGNGYTF. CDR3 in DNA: TGTGCCAGCAGCTTAAACCAGCTCGGGAATGGCTACACCTTC.

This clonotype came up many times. The CDR3 is CASSPGNGFMNTEAFF. For the CDR3, the DNA is TGTGCCAGCAGCCCGGGAAATGGGTTTATGAACACTGAAGCTTTCTTT. This chain uses TRBV7-9 with TRBJ1-1; unclear D gene. The CDR3 runs 16 residues. Germline CDR1 and CDR2: SEHNR and FQNEAQ (reference sequence). The V gene lost 5 bases and the J gene lost 0 bases, with 16 bases spanning the gap. Variable domain in full (rest from reference TRBV7-9 and TRBJ1-1): DTGVSQNPRHKITKRGQNVTFRCDPISEHNRLYWYRQTLGQGPEFLTYFQNEAQLEKSRLLSDRFSAERPKGSFSTLEIQRTEQGDSAMYLCASSPGNGFMNTEAFFGQGTRLTVV.

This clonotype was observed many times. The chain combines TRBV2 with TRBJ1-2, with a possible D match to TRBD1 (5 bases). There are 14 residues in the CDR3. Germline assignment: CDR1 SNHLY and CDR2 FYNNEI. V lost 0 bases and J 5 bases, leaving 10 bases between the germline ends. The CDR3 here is CASSEALTVYGYTF. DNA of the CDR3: TGTGCCAGCAGTGAAGCTCTGACAGTATATGGCTACACCTTC.

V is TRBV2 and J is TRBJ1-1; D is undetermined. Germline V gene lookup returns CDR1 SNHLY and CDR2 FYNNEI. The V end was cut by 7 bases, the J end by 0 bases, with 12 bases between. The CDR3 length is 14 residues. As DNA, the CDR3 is TGTGCCAGCATCCGGAGGGTCATGAACACTGAAGCTTTCTTT. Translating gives CASIRRVMNTEAFF.

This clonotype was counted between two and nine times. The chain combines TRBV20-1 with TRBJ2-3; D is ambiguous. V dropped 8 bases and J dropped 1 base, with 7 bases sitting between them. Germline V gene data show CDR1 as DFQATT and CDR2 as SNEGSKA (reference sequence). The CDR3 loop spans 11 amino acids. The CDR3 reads CSPRGTDTQYF. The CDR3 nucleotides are TGCAGTCCAAGGGGCACAGATACGCAGTATTTT.

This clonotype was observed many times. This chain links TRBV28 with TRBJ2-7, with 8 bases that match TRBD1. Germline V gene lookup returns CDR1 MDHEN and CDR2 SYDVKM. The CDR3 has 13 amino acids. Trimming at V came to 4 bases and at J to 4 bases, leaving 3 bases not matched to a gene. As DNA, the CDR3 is TGTGCCAGCAGTTCGGGACAGGTATACGAGCAGTACTTC. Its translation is CASSSGQVYEQYF.

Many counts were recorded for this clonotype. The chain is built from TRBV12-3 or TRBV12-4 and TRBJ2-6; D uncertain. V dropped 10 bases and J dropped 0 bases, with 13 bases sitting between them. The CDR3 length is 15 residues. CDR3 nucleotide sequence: TGTGCCACCACACACTTAAGCTCTGGGGCCAACGTCCTGACTTTC. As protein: CATTHLSSGANVLTF.

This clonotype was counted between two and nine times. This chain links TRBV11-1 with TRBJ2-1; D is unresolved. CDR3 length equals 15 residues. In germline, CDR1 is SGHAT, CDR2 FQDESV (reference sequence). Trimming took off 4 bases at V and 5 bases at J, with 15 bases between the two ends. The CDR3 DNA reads TGTGCCAGCAGCTCCGGTCGGAGCCCAGACAATGAGCAGTTCTTC. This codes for CASSSGRSPDNEQFF.

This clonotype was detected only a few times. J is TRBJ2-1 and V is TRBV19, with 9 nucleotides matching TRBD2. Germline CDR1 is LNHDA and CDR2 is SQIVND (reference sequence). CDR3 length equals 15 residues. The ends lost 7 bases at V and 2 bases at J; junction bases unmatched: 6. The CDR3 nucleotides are TGTGCCAGTACCGATGTAGCGGGAGCCTACAATGAGCAGTTCTTC. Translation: CASTDVAGAYNEQFF.

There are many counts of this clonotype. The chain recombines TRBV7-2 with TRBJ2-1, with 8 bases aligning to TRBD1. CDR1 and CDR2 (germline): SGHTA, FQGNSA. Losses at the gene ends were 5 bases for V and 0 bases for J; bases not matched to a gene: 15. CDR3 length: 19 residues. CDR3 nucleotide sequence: TGTGCCAGCAGCACAACCTGGAGGAGGACAGGGCACTCCTACAATGAGCAGTTCTTC. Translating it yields CASSTTWRRTGHSYNEQFF.

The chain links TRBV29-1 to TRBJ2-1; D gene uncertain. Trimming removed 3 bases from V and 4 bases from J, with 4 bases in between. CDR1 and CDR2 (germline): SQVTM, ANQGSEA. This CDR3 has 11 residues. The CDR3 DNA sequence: TGCAGCGTTGAGCTATACAATGAGCAGTTCTTC. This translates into CSVELYNEQFF.